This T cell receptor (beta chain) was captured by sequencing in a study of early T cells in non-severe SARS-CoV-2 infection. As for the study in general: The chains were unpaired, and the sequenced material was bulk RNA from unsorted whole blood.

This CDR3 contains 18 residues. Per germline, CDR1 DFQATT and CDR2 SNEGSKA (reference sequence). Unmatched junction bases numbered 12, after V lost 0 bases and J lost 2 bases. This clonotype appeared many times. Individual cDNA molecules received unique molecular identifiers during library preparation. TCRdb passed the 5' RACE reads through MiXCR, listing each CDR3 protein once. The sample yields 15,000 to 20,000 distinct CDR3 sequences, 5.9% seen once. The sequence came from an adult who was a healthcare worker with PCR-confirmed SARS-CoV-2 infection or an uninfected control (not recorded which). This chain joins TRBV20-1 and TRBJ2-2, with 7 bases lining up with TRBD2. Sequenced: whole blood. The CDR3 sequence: CSARDGPQAGANTGELFF. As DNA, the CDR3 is TGCAGTGCTAGAGATGGCCCTCAGGCGGGAGCTAACACCGGGGAGCTGTTTTTT.